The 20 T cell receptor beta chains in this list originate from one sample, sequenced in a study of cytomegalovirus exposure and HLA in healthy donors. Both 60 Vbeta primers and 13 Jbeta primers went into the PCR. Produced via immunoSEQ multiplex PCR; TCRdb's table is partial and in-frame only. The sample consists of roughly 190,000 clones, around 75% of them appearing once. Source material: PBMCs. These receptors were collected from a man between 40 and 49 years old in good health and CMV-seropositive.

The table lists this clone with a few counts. CDR3 loop: CASSNGENQPQHF. In DNA form, the CDR3 reads TGTGCCAGTAGTAACGGGGAGAATCAGCCCCAGCATTTT. The rearrangement links TRBV19 to TRBJ1-5; D is undetermined. CDR1 and CDR2 (germline): LNHDA, SQIVND (reference sequence). This CDR3 has 13 amino acids. With 4 bases removed from V and 4 bases from J, the gap between germline ends came to 8 bases. The full variable domain, its missing parts supplied by reference TRBV19 and TRBJ1-5, is DGGITQSPKYLFRKEGQNVTLSCEQNLNHDAMYWYRQDPGQGLRLIYYSQIVNDFQKGDIAEGYSVSREKKESFPLTVTSAQKNPTAFYLCASSNGENQPQHFGDGTRLSIL.

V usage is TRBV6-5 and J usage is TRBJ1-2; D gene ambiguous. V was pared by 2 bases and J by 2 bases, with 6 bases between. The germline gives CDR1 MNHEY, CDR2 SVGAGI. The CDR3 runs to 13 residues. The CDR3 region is CASSYLGNYGYTF. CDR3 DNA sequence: TGTGCCAGCAGTTACCTAGGAAACTATGGCTACACCTTC.

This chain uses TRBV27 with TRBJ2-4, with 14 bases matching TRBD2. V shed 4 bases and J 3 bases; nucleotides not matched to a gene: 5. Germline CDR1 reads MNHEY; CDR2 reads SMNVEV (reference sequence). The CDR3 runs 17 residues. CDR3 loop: CASSSRTSGGHKNIQYF. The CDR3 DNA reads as TGTGCCAGCAGTTCCCGGACTAGCGGGGGGCACAAAAACATTCAGTACTTC.

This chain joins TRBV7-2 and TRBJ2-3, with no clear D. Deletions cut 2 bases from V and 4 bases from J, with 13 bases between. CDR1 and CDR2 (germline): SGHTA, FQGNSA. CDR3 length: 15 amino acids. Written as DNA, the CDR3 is TGTGCCAGCAGCTTAAGATGGAGACGGGCAGATACGCAGTATTTT. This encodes CASSLRWRRADTQYF.

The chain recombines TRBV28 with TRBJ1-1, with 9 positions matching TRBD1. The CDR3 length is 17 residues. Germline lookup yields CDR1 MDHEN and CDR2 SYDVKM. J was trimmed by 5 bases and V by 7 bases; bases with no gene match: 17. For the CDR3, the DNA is TGTGCCAGCAAGGAACTACAGGGGGCCGGGCTCCCGACTGAAGCTTTCTTT. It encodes CASKELQGAGLPTEAFF.

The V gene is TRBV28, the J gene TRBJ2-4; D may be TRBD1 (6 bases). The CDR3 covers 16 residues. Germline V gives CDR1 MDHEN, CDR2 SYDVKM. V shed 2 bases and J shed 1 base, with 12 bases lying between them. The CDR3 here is CASSLQGLLAKNIQYF. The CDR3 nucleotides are TGTGCCAGCAGTTTACAGGGGCTTTTGGCCAAAAACATTCAGTACTTC.

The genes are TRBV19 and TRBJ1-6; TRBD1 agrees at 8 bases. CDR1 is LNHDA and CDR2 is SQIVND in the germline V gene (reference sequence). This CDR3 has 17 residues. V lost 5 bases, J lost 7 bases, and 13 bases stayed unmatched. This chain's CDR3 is CASSSVTGQGKNSPLHF. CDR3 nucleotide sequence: TGTGCCAGTAGTTCAGTAACAGGACAGGGAAAAAATTCACCCCTCCACTTT.

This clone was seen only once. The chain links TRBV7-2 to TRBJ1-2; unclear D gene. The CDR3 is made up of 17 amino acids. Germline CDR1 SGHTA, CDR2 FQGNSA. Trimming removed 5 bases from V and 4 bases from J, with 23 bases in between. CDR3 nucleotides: TGTGCCAGCAGCGCTAGCGAGGGTACACAATGGGTCTATGGCTACACCTTC. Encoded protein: CASSASEGTQWVYGYTF.

The CDR3: CASSPDRWAYEQYF. The CDR3 DNA follows: TGTGCCAGTAGTCCGGACAGGTGGGCCTACGAGCAGTACTTC. The chain links TRBV19 to TRBJ2-7; 7 bases match TRBD1. V shed 5 bases and J 2 bases; nucleotides not matched to a gene: 6. Looked up from germline, CDR1 is LNHDA and CDR2 is SQIVND (reference sequence). This CDR3 contains 14 residues.

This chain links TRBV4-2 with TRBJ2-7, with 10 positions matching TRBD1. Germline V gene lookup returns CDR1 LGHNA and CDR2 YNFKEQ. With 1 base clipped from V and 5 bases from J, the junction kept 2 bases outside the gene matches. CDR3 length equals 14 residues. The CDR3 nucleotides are TGTGCCAGCAGCCAAGGACAGGGGGCCCACGAGCAGTACTTC. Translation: CASSQGQGAHEQYF.

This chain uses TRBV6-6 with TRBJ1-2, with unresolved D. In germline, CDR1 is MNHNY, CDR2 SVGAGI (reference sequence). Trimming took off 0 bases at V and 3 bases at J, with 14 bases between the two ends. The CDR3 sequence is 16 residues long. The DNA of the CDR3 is TGTGCCAGCAGTTACTCGATGGTGGGAGGTCACTATGGCTACACCTTC. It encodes CASSYSMVGGHYGYTF.

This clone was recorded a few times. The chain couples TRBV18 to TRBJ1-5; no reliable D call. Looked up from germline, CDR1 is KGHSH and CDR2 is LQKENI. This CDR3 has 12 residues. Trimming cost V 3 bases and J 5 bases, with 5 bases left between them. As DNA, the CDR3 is TGTGCCAGCTCACCGTCGGATCAGCCCCAGCATTTT. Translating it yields CASSPSDQPQHF.

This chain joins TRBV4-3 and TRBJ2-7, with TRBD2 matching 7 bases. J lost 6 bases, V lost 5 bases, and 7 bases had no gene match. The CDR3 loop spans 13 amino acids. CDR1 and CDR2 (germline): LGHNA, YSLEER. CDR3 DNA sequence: TGCGCCAGCAGCACCGGACTAGTTTCCGAGCAGTACTTC. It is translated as CASSTGLVSEQYF.

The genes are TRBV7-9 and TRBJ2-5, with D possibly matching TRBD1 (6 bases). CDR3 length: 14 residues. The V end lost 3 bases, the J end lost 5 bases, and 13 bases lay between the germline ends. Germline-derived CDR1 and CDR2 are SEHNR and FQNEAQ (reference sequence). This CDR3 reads CASSLLIQGETQYF. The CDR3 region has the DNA TGTGCCAGCAGCTTGCTTATACAGGGCGAGACCCAGTACTTC.

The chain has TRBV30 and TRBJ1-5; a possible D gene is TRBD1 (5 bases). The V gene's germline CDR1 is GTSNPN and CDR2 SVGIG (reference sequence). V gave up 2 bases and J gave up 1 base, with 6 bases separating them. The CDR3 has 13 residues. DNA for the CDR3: TGTGCCTGGAGTTCAGGGAGCAATCAGCCCCAGCATTTT. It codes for CAWSSGSNQPQHF.

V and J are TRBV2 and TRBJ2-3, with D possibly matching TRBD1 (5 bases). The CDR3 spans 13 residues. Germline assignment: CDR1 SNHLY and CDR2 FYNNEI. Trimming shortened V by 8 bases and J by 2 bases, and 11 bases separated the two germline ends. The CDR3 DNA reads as TGTGCCAGCCCCACAGGAGTCACAGATACGCAGTATTTT. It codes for CASPTGVTDTQYF.

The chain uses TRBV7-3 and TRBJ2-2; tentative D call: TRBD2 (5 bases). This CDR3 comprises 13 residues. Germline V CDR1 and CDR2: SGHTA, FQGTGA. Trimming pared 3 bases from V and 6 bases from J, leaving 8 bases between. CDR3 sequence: CASSFARAGELFF. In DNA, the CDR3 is TGTGCCAGCAGCTTTGCGAGGGCCGGGGAGCTGTTTTTT.

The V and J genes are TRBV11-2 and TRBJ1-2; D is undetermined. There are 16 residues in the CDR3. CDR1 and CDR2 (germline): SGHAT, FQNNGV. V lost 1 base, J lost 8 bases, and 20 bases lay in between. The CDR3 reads CASSLVGDGLLSGYTF. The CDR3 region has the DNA TGTGCCAGCAGCTTAGTGGGTGACGGACTGCTATCAGGCTACACCTTC. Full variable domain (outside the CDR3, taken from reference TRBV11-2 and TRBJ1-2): EAGVAQSPRYKIIEKRQSVAFWCNPISGHATLYWYQQILGQGPKLLIQFQNNGVVDDSQLPKDRFSAERLKGVDSTLKIQPAKLEDSAVYLCASSLVGDGLLSGYTFGSGTRLTVV.

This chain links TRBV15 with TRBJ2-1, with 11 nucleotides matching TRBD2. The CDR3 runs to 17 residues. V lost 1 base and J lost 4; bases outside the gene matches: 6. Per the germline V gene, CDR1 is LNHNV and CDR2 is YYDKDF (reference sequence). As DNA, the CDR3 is TGTGCCACCAGCAGAGGTCCTAGCGGGGGGACTTACAATGAGCAGTTCTTC. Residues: CATSRGPSGGTYNEQFF.

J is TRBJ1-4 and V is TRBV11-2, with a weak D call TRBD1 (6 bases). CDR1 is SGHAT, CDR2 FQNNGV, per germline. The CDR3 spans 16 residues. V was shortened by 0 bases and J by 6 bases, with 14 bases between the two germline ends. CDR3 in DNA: TGTGCCAGCAGCTTAGATCGCGGGGGGCGCTATGAAAAACTGTTTTTT. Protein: CASSLDRGGRYEKLFF.